A single sample gave rise to the 15 T cell receptor beta chains below, sequenced in a study of cytomegalovirus exposure and HLA in healthy donors. Sequenced by immunoSEQ multiplex PCR; TCRdb stores in-frame clones only, minus some. The table lists hundreds of thousands of clones, about 90% of them singletons, with 12% in the top ten. Sequencing was done on a sample of PBMCs. The receptor set was obtained from a man in his late teens or twenties in good health and CMV-seropositive.

The V gene is TRBV27, the J gene TRBJ2-7; 11 bases are a match to TRBD2. From germline, CDR1 is MNHEY and CDR2 SMNVEV (reference sequence). The CDR3 loop spans 15 amino acids. The V gene end was trimmed by 5 bases and the J gene end by 2 bases; junction bases not matched to a gene: 5. The CDR3 region is CASSLSGRDPYEQYF. The CDR3, as DNA: TGTGCCAGCAGTCTTAGCGGGAGGGACCCCTACGAGCAGTACTTC.

The genes are TRBV28 and TRBJ2-4; D gene ambiguous. Between the trimmed V and J ends, which lost 6 bases and 6 bases, there was a span of 12 bases. Germline CDR1 MDHEN, CDR2 SYDVKM. The CDR3 runs 13 residues. The CDR3 spells CASRPSGGNIQYF. In nucleotides, the CDR3 is TGTGCCAGCAGACCCTCGGGTGGAAACATTCAGTACTTC.

This sequence joins TRBV10-1 and TRBJ2-5, with D possibly TRBD1 on 5 matching bases. The CDR3 sequence is 19 residues long. Germline values: CDR1 WNHNN, CDR2 SYGVQD (reference sequence). The V and J ends lost 4 bases and 2 bases respectively, with 26 bases between them. CDR3 residues: CASSGVPDIPVGRQETQYF. Here the CDR3 DNA reads TGCGCCAGCAGTGGGGTCCCCGATATTCCAGTGGGGCGGCAAGAGACCCAGTACTTC.

J is TRBJ2-7 and V is TRBV27, with TRBD2 identical over 13 bases. This CDR3 region has 18 residues. Germline lookup yields CDR1 MNHEY and CDR2 SMNVEV (reference sequence). V dropped 3 bases and J dropped 5; count of bases not matched to a gene: 13. The CDR3 loop reads CASSFPTSGRPRVDEQYF. CDR3 coding DNA: TGTGCCAGCAGTTTCCCGACTAGCGGGAGGCCCAGGGTAGACGAGCAGTACTTC.

This chain joins TRBV2 and TRBJ1-1; a weak D match, TRBD1 (5 bases). In germline, CDR1 is SNHLY, CDR2 FYNNEI. Trimming shortened V by 5 bases and J by 4 bases, and 14 bases separated the two germline ends. The CDR3 runs 14 residues. DNA of the CDR3: TGTGCCAGCAGTCCCCAGGGCTCGGGCACTGAAGCTTTCTTT. It is translated as CASSPQGSGTEAFF.

The chain recombines TRBV11-2 with TRBJ2-7; D might be TRBD1 or TRBD2, each matching 6 bases. This CDR3 has 15 amino acids. CDR1 and CDR2 (germline): SGHAT, FQNNGV. Trimming removed 5 bases from V and 2 bases from J, with 16 bases in between. DNA for the CDR3: TGTGCCAGCAGCCGGGTAGGGGGGCCGACCTACGAGCAGTACTTC. It is translated as CASSRVGGPTYEQYF.

The chain joins TRBV19 to TRBJ1-5; D is perhaps TRBD1 (6 bases). The V gene lost 2 bases and the J gene lost 5 bases, with 10 bases spanning the gap. CDR3 length: 14 residues. Per the germline V gene, CDR1 is LNHDA and CDR2 is SQIVND (reference sequence). CDR3 amino acids: CASSIFGGYQPQHF. The CDR3 DNA reads TGTGCCAGTAGTATATTCGGGGGCTATCAGCCCCAGCATTTT.

The chain carries TRBV6-6 and TRBJ2-1; either TRBD1 or TRBD2 may supply D (5 bases each). The CDR3 sequence is 12 residues long. Per the germline V gene, CDR1 is MNHNY and CDR2 is SVGAGI (reference sequence). The V end was cut by 6 bases, the J end by 10 bases, with 13 bases between. The CDR3 nucleotides are TGTGCCAGCAGGGACGCCGGGACCGAGCAGTTCTTC. Translating it yields CASRDAGTEQFF.

This clone occurred once. The chain recombines TRBV5-5 with TRBJ2-1, with 8 bases matching TRBD1. CDR1 SGHKS and CDR2 YYEKEE come from the germline V gene (reference sequence). This CDR3 contains 14 residues. J lost 9 bases, V lost 4 bases, and 9 bases had no gene match. CDR3 nucleotide sequence: TGTGCCAGCAGCGCGGGACAGGCCCCCCGTGAGCAGTTCTTC. Its protein product is CASSAGQAPREQFF.

This clone has just a few counts. The chain employs TRBV19 and TRBJ2-7; the D gene is possibly TRBD2 (6 bases). CDR3 length equals 14 residues. Germline lookup yields CDR1 LNHDA and CDR2 SQIVND (reference sequence). Trimming pared 5 bases from V and 9 bases from J, leaving 20 bases between. CDR3 sequence reads: CASSRPSAGLGQYF. CDR3 in DNA: TGTGCCAGTAGTCGGCCTAGCGCCGGTCTGGGGCAGTACTTC.

This clone was seen only a few times. V usage is TRBV7-8 and J usage is TRBJ2-7, with 9 nucleotides matching TRBD1. The CDR3 is 13 residues long. The germline CDR1 and CDR2 sequences are SGHVS and FQNEAQ. Trimming cost V 6 bases and J 5 bases; bases outside gene matches: 5. The CDR3 nucleotides read TGTGCCAGCAGGAGGGACAGGGCCAACGAGCAGTACTTC. Encoded protein: CASRRDRANEQYF.

Remarks on this clone: Other DNA sequences in the same sample also yield this CDR3. V gene TRBV2 combines with J gene TRBJ2-2, with TRBD2 matching over 14 bases. In germline, CDR1 is SNHLY, CDR2 FYNNEI. This CDR3 contains 15 residues. Trimming at V came to 7 bases and at J to 4 bases, leaving 2 bases not matched to a gene. The CDR3 sequence is CASTGTSGSTGELFF. CDR3 nucleotide sequence: TGTGCCAGCACCGGGACTAGCGGGAGCACCGGGGAGCTGTTTTTT.

This clone came up once. CDR3 protein: CASGGGNYGYTF. CDR3 in DNA: TGTGCCAGCGGTGGGGGTAACTATGGCTACACCTTC. J is TRBJ1-2 and V is TRBV28; D perhaps matches TRBD1 (5 bases). In germline, CDR1 is MDHEN, CDR2 SYDVKM. The CDR3 is 12 amino acids. Trimming removed 8 bases from V and 1 base from J, with 8 bases in between.

This clone was seen a few times. This CDR3 reads CASATGYSEQYF. The CDR3 DNA sequence: TGTGCCAGCGCGACAGGGTACAGCGAGCAGTACTTC. J is TRBJ2-7 and V is TRBV27; TRBD1 matches 7 bases. V gave up 8 bases and J gave up 6 bases; unmatched junction bases: 7. Germline V gene lookup returns CDR1 MNHEY and CDR2 SMNVEV (reference sequence). The CDR3 runs 12 residues.

The rearrangement uses TRBV4-3 and TRBJ1-4; 7 bases match TRBD1. The CDR3 has 15 residues. The germline V gene encodes CDR1 LGHNA and CDR2 YSLEER. The trim removed 5 bases at V and 10 bases at J, leaving 13 bases unmatched. The CDR3 DNA is TGCGCCAGCAGCGTTGGGACAGCGGCTCCGGGAAAACTGTTTTTT. This codes for CASSVGTAAPGKLFF.